Each of the 18 T cell receptor beta chains below was sequenced from the same sample in a study of T cell repertoires in cytomegalovirus infection. These TCRs are of unknown antigen specificity. Using its own MiXCR run on the reads, TCRdb lists one record per CDR3 protein. The data contain approximately 1,000,000 distinct CDR3 sequences, under 40% of them singletons. The sample consisted of cultured CD8+ T cells from PBMCs, taken from culture after CMV antigen stimulation. The receptors come from a human donor in good health (CMV status not recorded). Some clones in this sample may be carry-over from other donors' samples.

This clonotype was detected only a few times. CDR3 coding DNA: TGTGCCAGCAGAACCGGGACAGCGGGAAACACCATATATTTT. Protein product: CASRTGTAGNTIYF. The chain joins TRBV7-6 to TRBJ1-3, with 7 bases fitting TRBD1. Germline V gene sequence: CDR1 SGHVS, CDR2 FNYEAQ. V shed 6 bases, J shed 4 bases, and the junction held 6 bases outside the gene matches. This CDR3 is 14 amino acids long.

This clonotype was counted between two and nine times. The CDR3 region is CASSYSIGTARRGKNIQYF. The CDR3 bases are TGTGCCAGCAGTTACTCGATCGGTACAGCTCGAAGGGGAAAAAACATTCAGTACTTC. The chain links TRBV6-5 to TRBJ2-4, with a possible D match to TRBD1 (5 bases). V gave up 0 bases and J gave up 4 bases, with 22 bases separating them. Germline CDR1 MNHEY, CDR2 SVGAGI. The CDR3 length is 19 residues.

This clonotype was counted ten times or more. The CDR3 DNA reads TGTGCCAGCAGCTTGGACCGGGGAATTTGGGGCAATGAGCAGTTCTTC. It specifies CASSLDRGIWGNEQFF. The V call is TRBV7-8, the J call TRBJ2-1; maybe TRBD2 (5 bases). V was clipped by 3 bases and J by 6 bases, with 18 bases between them. The CDR3 covers 16 residues. Looked up from germline, CDR1 is SGHVS and CDR2 is FQNEAQ.

The chain uses TRBV2 and TRBJ2-1, with D possibly TRBD2 on 5 matching bases. The germline gives CDR1 SNHLY, CDR2 FYNNEI. The ends were cut back, 8 bases at V and 3 bases at J, with 14 bases in the middle. This CDR3 has 14 residues. The DNA for the CDR3 is TGTGCCAGCGGGAGTATAGGGAACTACAATGAGCAGTTCTTC. Translating gives CASGSIGNYNEQFF.

The sample holds many counts of this clonotype. The chain is built from TRBV10-3 and TRBJ2-3, with TRBD2 matching over 12 bases. Germline CDR1 and CDR2: ENHRY and SYGVKD. The CDR3 is made up of 15 amino acids. Germline trimming cut 6 bases from V and 4 bases from J; bases unmatched to any gene: 5. Here the CDR3 DNA reads TGTGCCATCAGAGAGACTAGCGGGGGTCCAGATACGCAGTATTTT. This translates into CAIRETSGGPDTQYF.

Note on this clonotype: This may be a read error, as it is one base from a much larger clone. The chain combines TRBV7-8 with TRBJ2-7; TRBD2 matches at 10 bases. Germline-derived CDR1 and CDR2 are SGHVS and FQNEAQ. This CDR3 has 15 residues. The CDR3 DNA is TGTGCCAGCAGCTTATCTAGCGGGGGTAGCTACGATCAGTACGTC. Translated: CASSLSSGGSYDQYV.

As for this clonotype: It may be a read error: a sequence one base away is much more abundant. The CDR3 region is CANSLLQGNQPQHF. The CDR3 DNA is TGTGCCAACAGCTTGCTACAGGGGAATCAGCCCCAGCATTTT. V usage is TRBV7-6 and J usage is TRBJ1-5; 7 bases are a match to TRBD1. This CDR3 contains 14 residues. CDR1 and CDR2 (germline): SGHVS, FNYEAQ.

The chain combines TRBV19 with TRBJ1-1; possibly TRBD1 for D (6 bases). The germline gives CDR1 LNHDA, CDR2 SQIVND (reference sequence). The V end lost 9 bases, the J end lost 8 bases, and 16 bases lay between the germline ends. The CDR3 runs 12 residues. The CDR3 nucleotides are TGTGCCAGCTGGACTTCCCAGGGGGAAGCTTTCTTT. Its translation is CASWTSQGEAFF.

Comments on this clonotype: The junction departs from the called germline gene at one end, perhaps through a read error. The rearrangement uses TRBV25-1 and TRBJ1-5; D unresolved. The germline CDR1 and CDR2 sequences are MGHDK and SYGVNS. CDR3 length equals 14 residues. The CDR3 DNA sequence: TGTGCCGGCAGTGAACAGAGGCTCAATCAGCCCCAGCATTTT. It yields the protein CAGSEQRLNQPQHF.

In this sample, this clonotype turned up many times. The chain couples TRBV7-6 to TRBJ1-1, with TRBD1 matching over 7 bases. The length of the CDR3 is 13 residues. Germline V gene sequence: CDR1 SGHVS, CDR2 FNYEAQ. V lost 6 bases and J lost 6; bases outside the gene matches: 7. CDR3 region: CASSSTGVAEAFF. The CDR3 DNA reads as TGTGCCAGCAGTTCAACAGGGGTCGCTGAAGCTTTCTTT.

This clonotype appeared a few times. J is TRBJ2-2 and V is TRBV12-5; TRBD1 matches at 7 bases. The ends lost 4 bases at V and 4 bases at J; junction bases unmatched: 6. CDR1 LGHNT and CDR2 FRNRAP come from the germline V gene. The CDR3 runs 15 residues. The CDR3 loop is CASGWVTGSTGELFF. CDR3 nucleotides: TGTGCTAGTGGTTGGGTGACAGGGAGCACCGGGGAGCTGTTTTTT.

This clonotype was detected a few times. This sequence joins TRBV25-1 and TRBJ1-1; D gene ambiguous. Germline-derived CDR1 and CDR2 are MGHDK and SYGVNS. The CDR3 length is 11 residues. Trimming shortened V by 7 bases and J by 2 bases, and 5 bases separated the two germline ends. The CDR3 loop is CASKSNTEAFF. In nucleotides, the CDR3 is TGTGCCAGCAAGTCCAACACTGAAGCTTTCTTT. The full variable domain, rest sourced from reference TRBV25-1 and TRBJ1-1, is EADIYQTPRYLVIGTGKKITLECSQTMGHDKMYWYQQDPGMELHLIHYSYGVNSTEKGDLSSESTVSRIRTEHFPLTLESARPSHTSQYLCASKSNTEAFFGQGTRLTVV.

There are a few counts of this clonotype. The chain is built from TRBV6-1 and TRBJ1-2; D is ambiguous. V was clipped by 1 base and J by 4 bases, with 16 bases between them. The CDR3 sequence is 16 residues long. The V gene's germline CDR1 is MNHNS and CDR2 SASEGT. Here the CDR3 DNA reads TGTGCCAGCAGTGAAGGGGTAAGGGCCGGGTCCTATGGCTACACCTTC. Residues: CASSEGVRAGSYGYTF.

In this sample, this clonotype turned up a few times. The chain links TRBV12-3 or TRBV12-4 to TRBJ2-7; D is perhaps TRBD1 or TRBD2 (5 bases each). The CDR3 runs to 14 residues. The V and J ends lost 6 bases and 0 bases respectively, with 12 bases between them. The CDR3 DNA is TGTGCCAGCAGCCAAGGGACCCTCTCCTACGAGCAGTACGTC. Protein sequence: CASSQGTLSYEQYV.

The J gene is TRBJ2-1, the V gene TRBV5-8; 13 bases match TRBD2. This CDR3 is 18 amino acids long. The V gene end was trimmed by 4 bases and the J gene end by 3 bases; junction bases not matched to a gene: 10. CDR1 SGHTS and CDR2 YDEGEE come from the germline V gene. CDR3 sequence: CASSIPTSGGTVYNEQFF. The CDR3 DNA sequence: TGTGCCAGCAGCATCCCGACTAGCGGGGGGACGGTCTACAATGAGCAGTTCTTC.

This clonotype occurred a few times. The genes are TRBV12-5 and TRBJ2-2; D unclear. Trimming stripped 3 bases from V and 5 bases from J, with 7 bases between. In germline, CDR1 is LGHNT, CDR2 FRNRAP. The CDR3 consists of 13 residues. CDR3 residues: CASGFTITGELFF. The CDR3, as DNA: TGTGCTAGTGGTTTCACCATAACCGGGGAGCTGTTTTTT.

A few counts support this clonotype. The rearrangement joins TRBV2 to TRBJ1-2; 8 nucleotides line up with TRBD1. With V trimmed by 3 bases and J by 6 bases, 18 bases remained unmatched. CDR1 SNHLY and CDR2 FYNNEI come from the germline V gene. The CDR3 is 18 amino acids. CDR3 DNA sequence: TGTGCCAGCAGTGACCTATCTCGACCGAGGACAGGGCCGAATGGCTACACCTTC. It codes for CASSDLSRPRTGPNGYTF.

This clonotype has just a few counts. The V call is TRBV20-1, the J call TRBJ2-4; D remains ambiguous. This CDR3 has 16 amino acids. In germline, CDR1 is DFQATT, CDR2 SNEGSKA (reference sequence). V was pared by 6 bases and J by 1 base, with 19 bases between. The CDR3 spells CSAVPGTPTAKNIQYF. CDR3 DNA sequence: TGCAGTGCGGTCCCAGGAACGCCCACCGCCAAAAACATTCAGTACTTC.